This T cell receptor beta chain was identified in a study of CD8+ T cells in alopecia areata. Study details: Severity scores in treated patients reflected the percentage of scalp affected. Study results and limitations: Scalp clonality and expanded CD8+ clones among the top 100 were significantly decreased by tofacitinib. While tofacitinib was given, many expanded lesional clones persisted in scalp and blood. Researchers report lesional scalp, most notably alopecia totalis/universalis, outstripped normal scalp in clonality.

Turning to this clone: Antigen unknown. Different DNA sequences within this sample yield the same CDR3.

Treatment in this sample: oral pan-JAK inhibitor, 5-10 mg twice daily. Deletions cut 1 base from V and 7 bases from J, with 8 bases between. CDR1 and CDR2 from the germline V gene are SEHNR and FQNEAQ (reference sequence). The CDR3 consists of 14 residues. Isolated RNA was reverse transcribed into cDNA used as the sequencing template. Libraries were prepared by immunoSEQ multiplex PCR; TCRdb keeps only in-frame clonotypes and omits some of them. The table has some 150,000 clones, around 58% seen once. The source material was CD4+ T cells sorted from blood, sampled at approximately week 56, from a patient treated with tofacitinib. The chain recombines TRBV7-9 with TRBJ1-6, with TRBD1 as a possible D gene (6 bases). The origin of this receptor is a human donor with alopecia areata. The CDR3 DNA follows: TGTGCCAGCAGCTTAGACCAGGGGAATTCACCCCTCCACTTT. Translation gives CASSLDQGNSPLHF.